This T cell receptor beta chain was recorded in a study of early T cells in non-severe SARS-CoV-2 infection. Study in general: Chains were unpaired, as sequencing was done on bulk RNA from unsorted whole blood. Study-wide points: VDJdb matching skewed toward anti-spike CD8 responses, missing private and CD4 specificities.

In its sample, this clonotype was seen many times. Its specificity is unknown. Deletions cut 2 bases from V and 7 bases from J, with 15 bases between. Germline CDR1 and CDR2: GTSNPN and SVGIG (reference sequence). The CDR3 is 14 amino acids. Unique molecular identifiers (one per individual cDNA molecule) were attached. TCRdb reprocessed the 5' RACE reads with MiXCR, giving one entry per CDR3 protein. The data show some 38,000 distinct CDR3 sequences, 5% to 6.5% seen once. The chain employs TRBV30 and TRBJ1-5; a possible D gene is TRBD1 (6 bases). The sequence derives from an adult who was a healthcare worker with PCR-confirmed SARS-CoV-2 infection or an uninfected control (not recorded which). The material sequenced was whole blood. This chain's CDR3 is CAWSLGAEGQPQHF. In DNA, the CDR3 is TGTGCCTGGAGTCTGGGGGCGGAAGGCCAGCCCCAGCATTTT.